Here is one T cell receptor beta chain with its context. In this sample, this clonotype turned up many times. This clone's antigen is unknown. No quality values exist for individual bases; no much larger clone is one base distant. The data stem from a study of CD8 T cells in ankylosing spondylitis listed by TCRdb under 2017. In terms of the full investigation: The study profiled T cell receptor beta repertoires in healthy donors and ankylosing spondylitis patients to find disease-linked TCR variants. The whole study cohort included 95 to 130 healthy donors and under 30 ankylosing spondylitis patients. Peripheral blood was sampled, and synovial fluid was also collected from ankylosing spondylitis patients. Here is what the overall study found, with its caveats: Blood from ankylosing spondylitis patients appeared to be characterized by a TCR beta motif composed of several highly homologous amino acid variants. The disease-linked clones showed a CD8+ phenotype and occurred at relatively low frequencies in peripheral blood. The disease-linked clones were reported to be significantly enriched in matched synovial fluid samples from ankylosing spondylitis patients. Some of the motif variants had been reported before in the synovial fluid and blood of reactive arthritis patients, a finding that suggests common disease-initiation mechanisms.

From its cysteine to its phenylalanine, the CDR3 spans 12 amino acids. CDR3 DNA only is kept here, 36 bases in frame from base 1. CDR1 and CDR2 (SQVTM, ANQGSEA) derive from the germline V gene. V is reduced by 5 bases and J by 3 bases, leaving a spacing of 7 bases between them. For sequencing, an Illumina HiSeq 2500 was employed. Quantitative 5'-RACE with molecular barcodes was used to prepare TCR beta libraries. The published analysis was carried out like this. Disease-linked TCR variants were identified with a new computational method built on a probabilistic model of VDJ rearrangement. TCRdb reworked the public reads: Q25 trimming with fastp, MiXCR clone assembly, productive beta chains retained. Rows with a matching CDR3 protein are joined into one entry that keeps the most common DNA and genes. The V and J calls come from TCRdb's annotation, not from the publication. The sample profile shows 200,000 to 250,000 distinct CDR3 sequences; approximately 20% of them were found once. The ten largest make up approximately 40% of the sample.

The specimen was blood, either unsorted or a sorted T cell fraction (not recorded which). The chain is encoded by TRBV29-1 joined to TRBJ2-2; confidence is insufficient to name the D gene. The TCR comes from a male donor with ankylosing spondylitis. The CDR3 has the sequence CSVRQDTGELFF. Here is the DNA: TGCAGCGTTAGGCAGGACACCGGGGAGCTGTTTTTT.